This record looks at one TCR beta chain sequence and its context. Germline CDR1 KGHSY, CDR2 FQNENV. The CDR3 sequence is 14 residues long. The V end lost 0 bases, the J end lost 9 bases, and 9 bases lay between the germline ends. This sample stems from a study of blood T cell repertoires in COVID-19. Study as a whole: The United States, Italy and Spain were the sources of the acute and convalescent COVID-19 samples.

Original handling: The authors estimated nucleated cell counts from reference gene primer amplification. TCRdb's table, derived via immunoSEQ multiplex PCR, lists solely in-frame clones and lacks some. V, J and clone size were drawn from that table, and D and trimming were deduced from the DNA. The top ten hold 6.5% to 7.5% of the sample, which has under 85,000 clones, 83% seen once. Seattle researchers signed up patients amid active infection and tracked them longitudinally. The source of this sequence is a man under 40 with COVID-19, enrolled during active disease. J is TRBJ1-6 and V is TRBV16; D ambiguous. Sequenced sample: peripheral blood. The CDR3 DNA follows: TGTGCCAGCAGCCAATCTCTCGGGGTTTCACCCCTCCACTTT. Protein product: CASSQSLGVSPLHF.